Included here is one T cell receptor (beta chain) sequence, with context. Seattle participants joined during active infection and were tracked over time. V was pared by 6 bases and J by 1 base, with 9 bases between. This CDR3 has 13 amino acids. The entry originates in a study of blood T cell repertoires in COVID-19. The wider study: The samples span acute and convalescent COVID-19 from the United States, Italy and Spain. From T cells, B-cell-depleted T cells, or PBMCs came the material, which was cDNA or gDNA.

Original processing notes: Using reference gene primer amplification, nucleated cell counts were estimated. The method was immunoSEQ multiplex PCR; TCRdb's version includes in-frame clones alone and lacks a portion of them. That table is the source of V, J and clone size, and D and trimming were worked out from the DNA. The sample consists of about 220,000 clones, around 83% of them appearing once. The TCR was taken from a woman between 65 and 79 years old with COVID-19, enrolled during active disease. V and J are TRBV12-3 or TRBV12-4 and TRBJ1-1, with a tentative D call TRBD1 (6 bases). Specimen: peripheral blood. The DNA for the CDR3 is TGTGCCAGCAGGGACAGATCGAACACTGAAGCTTTCTTT. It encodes CASRDRSNTEAFF.